This T cell receptor (beta chain) stems from a study of blood T cell repertoires in COVID-19 (dated by TCRdb to the early 2020s). The study in broad terms: Collaborator samples came from the United States, Italy and Spain and covered acute and convalescent phases of COVID-19. The prospective study material was composed of cDNA or gDNA derived from T cells, B-cell-depleted T cells, or PBMCs. The dataset comprised deeply sampled blood TCRbeta repertoires from subjects exposed to, actively infected with, or recovered from COVID-19. The repertoires were released in a freely available public database intended as a resource for research on the immune response to SARS-CoV-2. Samples were obtained from the ongoing ImmuneRACE study (first 160 participants) and from roughly 1,300 subjects provided by 6 global collaborators. Sample metadata almost always included a de-identified subject ID, COVID-19 status, age in years and sex. Where available, HLA class I and class II types were obtained from metadata supplied by the sample provider rather than from assay-based typing. The paper as a whole reports these results and caveats: The amount of clinical and demographic metadata varied by source and participant and was provided uncurated.

The V end loses 2 bases and the J end loses 7 bases, and a stretch of 13 bases separates them. CDR1 SGHDT and CDR2 YYEEEE are derived from the germline V gene. There are 14 amino acids in the CDR3, from cysteine to phenylalanine inclusive. The CDR3 DNA has 42 bases and is translated from base 1. TCRbeta CDR3 regions were amplified from genomic DNA using the immunoSEQ Assay, a bias-controlled multiplex PCR. On the study's bioinformatics: Within the assay, amplification of reference gene primers was used to estimate how many nucleated cells each sample contained. To quantify the absolute abundance of each unique TCRbeta CDR3 rearrangement, sequence reads were collapsed and filtered. Productive Simpson clonality was computed per sample as the square root of Simpson's diversity index over productive rearrangements. TCRdb took over this immuneACCESS table, retaining in-frame rearrangements with V and J assigned. Such tables are incomplete; in checked studies, under half of the missing clones stem from an unresolved V gene, and the remainder is unexplained. The V and J calls and the clone size are those of that table, but D and trimming were determined from the DNA. The sample table shows about 150,000 clones, and about three quarters are seen once. The ten largest clones add up to around 1.7% of the sample.

On this clone: Its antigen specificity is not known. No base qualities exist here, and no much larger clone lies one base off it.

Each collaborating institution followed its own protocols to collect whole blood in K2EDTA tubes. For TCRbeta analysis, collaborators shipped samples as frozen whole blood, isolated PBMCs, or DNA extracted from either of those sample types. This TCR was sampled from a man aged 80 or over with acute or convalescent COVID-19. Sequencing was carried out using peripheral blood. This sequence uses TRBV5-6 and TRBJ1-5; TRBD1 could be the D gene, as 5 bases match. The CDR3 loop reads CASSFQGRVQPQHF. The DNA sequence reads TGTGCCAGCAGCTTCCAGGGCAGGGTACAGCCCCAGCATTTT.